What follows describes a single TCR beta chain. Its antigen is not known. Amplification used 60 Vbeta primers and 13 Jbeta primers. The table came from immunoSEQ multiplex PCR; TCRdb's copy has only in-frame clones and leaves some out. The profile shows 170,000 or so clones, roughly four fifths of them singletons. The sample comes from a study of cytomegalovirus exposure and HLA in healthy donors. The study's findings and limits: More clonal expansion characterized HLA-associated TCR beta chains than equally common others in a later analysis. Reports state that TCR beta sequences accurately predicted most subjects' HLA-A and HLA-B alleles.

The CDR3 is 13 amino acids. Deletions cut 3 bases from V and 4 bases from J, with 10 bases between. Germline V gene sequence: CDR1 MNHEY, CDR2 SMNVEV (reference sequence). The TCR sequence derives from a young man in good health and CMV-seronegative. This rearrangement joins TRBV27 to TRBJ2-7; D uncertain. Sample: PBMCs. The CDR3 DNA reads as TGTGCCAGCAGTTTCTACCCCGCGTACGAGCAGTACTTC. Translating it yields CASSFYPAYEQYF.